This TCR beta chain was captured in a study of siplizumab effects on memory and regulatory T cells. Assaying covered about 99,000 TCR templates per sample. Produced via immunoSEQ multiplex PCR; TCRdb's table is partial and in-frame only. This table holds some 100,000 clones, more than 85% found once. CDR3 length: 13 residues. Trimming shortened V by 0 bases and J by 4 bases, and 7 bases separated the two germline ends. Per the germline V gene, CDR1 is LNHNV and CDR2 is YYDKDF (reference sequence). Sequencing input: CD4+ T cells sorted from blood. The TCR was taken from a human donor in good health. Some clones in this sample may be carry-over from other donors' samples. V is TRBV15 and J is TRBJ2-7; possible D gene TRBD1, 6 bases. The CDR3 loop reads CATSREQGYEQYF. CDR3 DNA sequence: TGTGCCACCAGCAGAGAGCAGGGGTACGAGCAGTACTTC.